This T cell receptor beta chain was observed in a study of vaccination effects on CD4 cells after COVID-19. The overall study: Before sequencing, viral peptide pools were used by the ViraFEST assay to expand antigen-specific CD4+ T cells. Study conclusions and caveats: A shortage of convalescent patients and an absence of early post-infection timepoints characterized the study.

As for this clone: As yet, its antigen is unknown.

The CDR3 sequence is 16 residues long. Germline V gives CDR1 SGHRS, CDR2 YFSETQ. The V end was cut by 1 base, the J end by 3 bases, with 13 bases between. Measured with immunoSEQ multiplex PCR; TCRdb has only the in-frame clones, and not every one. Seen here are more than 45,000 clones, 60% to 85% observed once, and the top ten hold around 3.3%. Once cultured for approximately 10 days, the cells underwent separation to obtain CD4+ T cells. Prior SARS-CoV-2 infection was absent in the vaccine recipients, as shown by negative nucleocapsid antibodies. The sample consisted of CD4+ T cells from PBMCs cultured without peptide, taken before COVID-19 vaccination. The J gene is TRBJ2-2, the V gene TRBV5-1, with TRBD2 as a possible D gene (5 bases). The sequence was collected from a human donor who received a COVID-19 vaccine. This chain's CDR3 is CASSLIPRADTGELFF. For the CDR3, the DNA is TGCGCCAGCAGCTTGATACCGAGGGCGGACACCGGGGAGCTGTTTTTT.